These 27 T cell receptor beta chains share one sample of origin, sequenced in a study of cytomegalovirus exposure and HLA in healthy donors. The study ran its PCR with 60 Vbeta and 13 Jbeta primers. Here immunoSEQ multiplex PCR was the method, and the copy in TCRdb shows in-frame clones only, minus some. This table has under 150,000 clones, 70% to 85% appearing once. The sample comprised PBMCs. The receptors shown here come from a male donor in good health and CMV-seronegative.

This rearrangement joins TRBV7-9 to TRBJ2-1, with TRBD2 matching over 9 bases. CDR1 and CDR2 from the germline V gene are SEHNR and FQNEAQ (reference sequence). Trimming cost V 5 bases and J 7 bases; bases outside gene matches: 12. The CDR3 extends over 16 amino acids. The CDR3 nucleotides read TGTGCCAGCAGCACCCCATTAGCGGGAGTTTCGAATGAGCAGTTCTTC. It encodes CASSTPLAGVSNEQFF.

The V and J genes are TRBV7-6 and TRBJ1-1, with no clear D. The CDR3 is made up of 12 amino acids. V shed 1 base and J shed 10 bases, with 10 bases lying between them. Germline V lookup: CDR1 SGHVS, CDR2 FNYEAQ. In DNA, the CDR3 is TGTGCCAGCAGCTTAGATCAGCGTGGAGCTTTCTTT. Its translation: CASSLDQRGAFF.

This chain joins TRBV7-2 and TRBJ2-7, with TRBD2 matching 11 bases. The germline gives CDR1 SGHTA, CDR2 FQGNSA. V lost 1 base and J lost 1; bases outside the gene matches: 6. This CDR3 is 17 amino acids long. The CDR3: CASSLGGGLAESYEQYF. The CDR3 nucleotides read TGTGCCAGCAGCTTAGGGGGGGGACTAGCGGAATCCTACGAGCAGTACTTC.

This clone was observed a handful of times. The chain links TRBV30 to TRBJ1-2; 7 positions match TRBD1. CDR1 and CDR2 from the germline V gene are GTSNPN and SVGIG (reference sequence). The CDR3 totals 13 residues. Losses at the gene ends were 2 bases for V and 4 bases for J; bases not matched to a gene: 4. The CDR3 DNA sequence: TGTGCCTGGAGTCCGACAGGGACCTATGGCTACACCTTC. Amino acid sequence: CAWSPTGTYGYTF.

The chain uses TRBV7-2 and TRBJ2-7; D is possibly TRBD1 (6 bases). This CDR3 spans 14 amino acids. Trimming stripped 5 bases from V and 4 bases from J, with 15 bases between. Germline assignment: CDR1 SGHTA and CDR2 FQGNSA. The CDR3 here is CASSAGQFGYEQYF. The CDR3 nucleotides read TGTGCCAGCAGCGCTGGACAGTTTGGATACGAGCAGTACTTC.

This clone was observed a few times. The rearrangement links TRBV11-2 to TRBJ2-2, with D uncertain. V lost 3 bases to trimming and J lost 7 bases, with 6 bases between them. The CDR3 length is 12 residues. Per the germline V gene, CDR1 is SGHAT and CDR2 is FQNNGV. CDR3 sequence: CASSFASGELFF. CDR3 DNA: TGTGCCAGCAGCTTCGCTAGCGGGGAGCTGTTTTTT.

V and J are TRBV29-1 and TRBJ2-1, with TRBD2 matching 8 bases. V shed 0 bases and J 8 bases; nucleotides not matched to a gene: 6. This CDR3 is built from 14 residues. CDR1 and CDR2 from the germline V gene are SQVTM and ANQGSEA. The CDR3 sequence is CSVEDLGLGHEQFF. The CDR3 region has the DNA TGCAGCGTTGAAGATCTGGGACTAGGCCATGAGCAGTTCTTC.

The V and J genes are TRBV5-1 and TRBJ2-7, with a possible D match to TRBD2 (5 bases). Germline V CDR1 and CDR2: SGHRS, YFSETQ. Trimming removed 2 bases from V and 0 bases from J, with 12 bases in between. The CDR3 totals 15 residues. The CDR3 loop reads CASSFTGYPSYEQYF. In DNA form, the CDR3 reads TGCGCCAGCAGCTTTACGGGGTACCCCTCCTACGAGCAGTACTTC.

V gene TRBV7-9 combines with J gene TRBJ1-1; D gene ambiguous. This CDR3 is built from 15 residues. Germline V gives CDR1 SEHNR, CDR2 FQNEAQ (reference sequence). Between the trimmed V and J ends, which lost 2 bases and 5 bases, there was a span of 15 bases. The CDR3 nucleotides are TGTGCCAGCAGCTTATTGTCAGGAGGAGAGACTGAAGCTTTCTTT. Protein sequence: CASSLLSGGETEAFF.

This clone has only one observation. CDR3 sequence: CASSEGGGQYF. CDR3 in DNA: TGTGCCAGCAGTGAAGGGGGGGGGCAGTATTTT. The chain joins TRBV25-1 to TRBJ2-3, with 7 bases identical to TRBD2. There are 11 residues in the CDR3. The V gene end was trimmed by 2 bases and the J gene end by 11 bases; junction bases not matched to a gene: 1. Germline assignment: CDR1 MGHDK and CDR2 SYGVNS.

The rearrangement uses TRBV6-5 and TRBJ2-7; D possibly corresponds to TRBD2 (5 bases). The ends were cut back, 3 bases at V and 2 bases at J, with 11 bases in the middle. CDR3 size: 14 residues. CDR1 and CDR2 from the germline V gene are MNHEY and SVGAGI. The CDR3 coding sequence is TGTGCCAGCAGTTATTCCCACGGGGCCTACGAGCAGTACTTC. Amino acid sequence: CASSYSHGAYEQYF.

This clone was counted a single time. The chain is built from TRBV11-1 and TRBJ2-1, with 14 bases that match TRBD2. From germline, CDR1 is SGHAT and CDR2 FQDESV (reference sequence). This CDR3 region has 15 residues. J lost 8 bases, V lost 2 bases, and 2 bases had no gene match. The CDR3: CASSLRLAGGYEQFF. The CDR3 DNA is TGTGCCAGCAGCTTAAGACTAGCGGGGGGGTATGAGCAGTTCTTC.

The chain uses TRBV5-4 and TRBJ2-1, with a possible D match to TRBD1 (5 bases). CDR1 is SGHNT, CDR2 YYREEE, per germline (reference sequence). The CDR3 runs 15 residues. Deletions cut 3 bases from V and 9 bases from J, with 19 bases between. The CDR3 protein is CASSSPGLGVREQFF. CDR3 bases: TGTGCCAGCAGCTCCCCCGGATTAGGGGTGCGTGAGCAGTTCTTC.

The chain recombines TRBV9 with TRBJ2-7; TRBD1 might be the D (7 bases). CDR1 SGDLS and CDR2 YYNGEE come from the germline V gene. The CDR3 has 15 amino acids. With 2 bases removed from V and 1 base from J, the gap between germline ends came to 13 bases. This CDR3 is CASSVGSGGSYEQYF. CDR3 sequence (DNA): TGTGCCAGCAGCGTTGGGTCAGGGGGGTCCTACGAGCAGTACTTC.

This clone was detected once. The gene calls are TRBV9 and TRBJ1-2; no clear D gene. V was clipped by 3 bases and J by 4 bases, with 7 bases between them. The CDR3 runs 12 residues. Germline assignment: CDR1 SGDLS and CDR2 YYNGEE. CDR3 DNA sequence: TGTGCCAGCAGCGCGGACTCCTATGGCTACACCTTC. This encodes CASSADSYGYTF.

CDR3 sequence (DNA): TGTGCCAGCAGTCCCGACAGGGCTGGGGCCAACGTCCTGACTTTC. The encoded protein is CASSPDRAGANVLTF. This rearrangement joins TRBV27 to TRBJ2-6; 7 bases map to TRBD1. The ends lost 5 bases at V and 2 bases at J; junction bases unmatched: 3. The germline V gene has CDR1 MNHEY and CDR2 SMNVEV (reference sequence). The length of the CDR3 is 15 residues.

This clone was picked up one time. The chain employs TRBV4-1 and TRBJ2-3; TRBD2 aligns across 8 bases. CDR1 is MGHRA and CDR2 is YSYEKL in the germline V gene. The V and J ends lost 1 base and 6 bases, in that order; junction bases with no gene match: 9. This CDR3 is built from 16 residues. In DNA, the CDR3 is TGCGCCAGCAGCCAAGGAACAGCGGGAGCTTTTGATACGCAGTATTTT. Translating it yields CASSQGTAGAFDTQYF.

This clone came up a few times. V gene TRBV5-4 combines with J gene TRBJ2-3; 8 bases align to TRBD1. With 4 bases clipped from V and 6 bases from J, the junction kept 4 bases outside the gene matches. CDR3 length: 13 residues. Germline V CDR1 and CDR2: SGHNT, YYREEE (reference sequence). The CDR3 nucleotides read TGTGCCAGCAGCCTTCAGGGGGCGGATACGCAGTATTTT. Translating it yields CASSLQGADTQYF. The entire variable domain, with the rest obtained from reference TRBV5-4 and TRBJ2-3, is as follows: ETGVTQSPTHLIKTRGQQVTLRCSSQSGHNTVSWYQQALGQGPQFIFQYYREEENGRGNFPPRFSGLQFPNYSSELNVNALELDDSALYLCASSLQGADTQYFGPGTRLTVL.

The chain carries TRBV2 and TRBJ1-5; D unresolved. Trimming removed 5 bases from V and 7 bases from J, with 15 bases in between. Germline CDR1 reads SNHLY; CDR2 reads FYNNEI. The CDR3 totals 14 residues. CDR3: CASSPGGLRQPQHF. The CDR3 DNA reads as TGTGCCAGCAGTCCCGGAGGGCTGAGGCAGCCCCAGCATTTT.

The V gene is TRBV4-1, the J gene TRBJ2-3; TRBD2 agrees at 16 bases. The CDR3 is 16 residues long. CDR1 and CDR2 (germline): MGHRA, YSYEKL. V lost 1 base to trimming and J lost 7 bases; unmatched junction nucleotides: 2. CDR3 in DNA: TGCGCCAGCAGCCAAGCGGGACTAGCGGGAGGGCATACGCAGTATTTT. Translated, it gives CASSQAGLAGGHTQYF.

This chain links TRBV7-9 with TRBJ2-5, with a weak D call TRBD1 (5 bases). The V end lost 1 base, the J end lost 3 bases, and 9 bases lay between the germline ends. This CDR3 has 14 residues. Germline V lookup: CDR1 SEHNR, CDR2 FQNEAQ (reference sequence). In DNA form, the CDR3 reads TGTGCCAGCAGCTTAGTTGGACACGAAGAGACCCAGTACTTC. This translates into CASSLVGHEETQYF.

This rearrangement joins TRBV7-2 to TRBJ2-7; D is uncertain. Germline V CDR1 and CDR2: SGHTA, FQGNSA. CDR3 size: 14 residues. The V and J ends lost 1 base and 0 bases respectively, with 7 bases between them. The CDR3 loop reads CASSLGPSSYEQYF. CDR3 nucleotide sequence: TGTGCCAGCAGCTTAGGTCCGAGCTCCTACGAGCAGTACTTC.

The V and J genes are TRBV7-2 and TRBJ2-7; D remains ambiguous. The CDR3 extends over 12 amino acids. From germline, CDR1 is SGHTA and CDR2 FQGNSA. With 5 bases removed from V and 4 bases from J, the gap between germline ends came to 9 bases. The CDR3 bases are TGTGCCAGCAGCCAACGAGGATACGAGCAGTACTTC. This translates into CASSQRGYEQYF.

In nucleotides, the CDR3 is TGTGCCAGCAGTGACGCGGGAGGGGCCACAGATACGCAGTATTTT. Translated: CASSDAGGATDTQYF. This chain joins TRBV6-4 and TRBJ2-3, with 9 bases fitting TRBD2. This CDR3 has 15 residues. CDR1 is MRHNA, CDR2 SNTAGT, per germline. The trim removed 2 bases at V and 2 bases at J, leaving 2 bases unmatched.

V gene TRBV27 combines with J gene TRBJ2-2; possible D gene TRBD1, 5 bases. Trimming pared 4 bases from V and 0 bases from J, leaving 6 bases between. The germline gives CDR1 MNHEY, CDR2 SMNVEV (reference sequence). This CDR3 has 14 residues. The CDR3 DNA reads as TGTGCCAGCAGTTCAGGGACGAACACCGGGGAGCTGTTTTTT. Its protein is CASSSGTNTGELFF.

The genes are TRBV15 and TRBJ2-1; 11 nucleotides agree with TRBD2. V was pared by 0 bases and J by 3 bases, with 4 bases of the junction left unmatched. CDR3 length equals 17 residues. The germline gives CDR1 LNHNV, CDR2 YYDKDF (reference sequence). CDR3 DNA sequence: TGTGCCACCAGCAGAGAGCCCGGGACTAGCGGCTACAATGAGCAGTTCTTC. It encodes CATSREPGTSGYNEQFF.

This clone came up a few times. This chain links TRBV10-3 with TRBJ2-7; D possibly corresponds to TRBD2 (6 bases). The CDR3 has 15 amino acids. Trimming pared 6 bases from V and 4 bases from J, leaving 19 bases between. The V gene's germline CDR1 is ENHRY and CDR2 SYGVKD. The CDR3 DNA follows: TGTGCCATCAGCTGGGGGGAGGAGGGCCTATACGAGCAGTACTTC. Translating it yields CAISWGEEGLYEQYF.